Listed below are T cell receptor beta chains from one sample, sequenced in a study of T-cell memory formation after mild COVID-19. TCRdb reanalysed the 5' RACE reads using MiXCR and keeps one entry per CDR3 protein. The table shows 260,000 or so distinct CDR3 sequences, with approximately 15% occurring only once. The sequencing input was PBMCs or a T cell subset sorted from them (not recorded which). The origin of the receptors is a young man who had mild COVID-19 (a few samples of this study predate the infection). Cell type and time point are not known. Each CDR3 is given with its conserved first and last residue. A D gene is named only where the DNA matches it firmly. Size values are once, few and many counts, or a class for expanded clones, and some rows have none.

16	TRBV9	TRBJ2-1	-	few	TGTGCCAGCAGCTTACTGACGGGTAGCACCTACAATGAGCAGTTCTTC	CASSLLTGSTYNEQFF
16	TRBV28	TRBJ2-5	-	few	TGTGCCAGCAGTTTTGGCCCCGGCAGGGGCCAAGAGACCCAGTACTTC	CASSFGPGRGQETQYF
15	TRBV6-2/TRBV6-3	TRBJ2-3	TRBD2	-	TGTGCCGGACTTACTAGCGCCTTAAAAGCAGATACGCAGTATTTT	CAGLTSALKADTQYF
14	TRBV12-3/TRBV12-4	TRBJ1-2	-	few	TGTGCCAGCAGCTCCCGGGACCCGTTCTATGGCTACACCTTC	CASSSRDPFYGYTF
9	TRBV29-1	TRBJ1-2	TRBD1	few	TGCAGCGTTGATCGGGACAGCTCTTTC	CSVDRDSSF
14	TRBV10-2	TRBJ1-5	-	few	TGCGCCAGCAGTGAGTCGGGACCCCACCAGCCCCAGCATTTT	CASSESGPHQPQHF
14	TRBV10-2	TRBJ2-7	-	many	TGCGCCAGCAGTGCCCCCCGTTTGGGTTACGAGCAGTACTTC	CASSAPRLGYEQYF
15	TRBV27	TRBJ2-1	-	-	TGTGCCAGCAGGGGGGCCGCCAACTCCTACAATGAGCAGTTCTTC	CASRGAANSYNEQFF
13	TRBV20-1	TRBJ2-1	-	-	TGCAGTGCTCTAGACCTTGACCGAAGAGAGCAGTTCTTC	CSALDLDRREQFF
18	TRBV6-2/TRBV6-3	TRBJ2-5	-	-	TGTGCCAGCAGTTGGAGGAGGTCGGCGGGGAACGTACAAGAGACCCAGTACTTC	CASSWRRSAGNVQETQYF
14	TRBV24-1	TRBJ1-5	-	-	TGTGCCACCAGTGATTTGAAAGGGAATCAGCCCCAGCATTTT	CATSDLKGNQPQHF
14	TRBV6-2/TRBV6-3	TRBJ2-1	TRBD2	-	TGTGCCAGCAGTCACCCCGGGACTAGCTTTGCGCAGTTCTTC	CASSHPGTSFAQFF
16	TRBV7-9	TRBJ1-1	-	few	TGTGCCAGCAGCTTAATCCGGGTTAACATGAACACTGAAGCTTTCTTT	CASSLIRVNMNTEAFF
17	TRBV6-5	TRBJ2-7	-	-	TGTGCCAGCAGCCTGGGCTTAGGACAGCATTTGGGTGCCGAGCAGTACTTC	CASSLGLGQHLGAEQYF
14	TRBV20-1	TRBJ2-7	-	-	TGCAGTGCTAGAGGGGTCGCAGGAACCTACGAGCAGTACTTC	CSARGVAGTYEQYF
14	TRBV10-3	TRBJ2-1	-	few	TGTGCCATCAGTGGGGACCTAACAAACAATGAGCAGTTCTTC	CAISGDLTNNEQFF
16	TRBV7-9	TRBJ1-6	-	few	TGTGCCAGCAGCTTAGATATATCGGACAGAGGCTCACCCCTCCACTTT	CASSLDISDRGSPLHF
18	TRBV24-1	TRBJ1-1	-	few	TGTGCCACCAGTGAGCTTGGGAGAAGATTGCCTTTGAACACTGAAGCTTTCTTT	CATSELGRRLPLNTEAFF
18	TRBV5-5	TRBJ2-6	TRBD1	few	TGTGCCAGCAGCTTGGCCGGACAGGGGGCGCATGGGGCCAACGTCCTGACTTTC	CASSLAGQGAHGANVLTF
16	TRBV5-1	TRBJ2-3	TRBD2	few	TGCGCCAGCAGCATCGGACTAGCGGGGGACACAGATACGCAGTATTTT	CASSIGLAGDTDTQYF
12	TRBV20-1	TRBJ1-1	-	few	TGCAGTATCTTGGGTCCGAACACTGAAGCTTTCTTT	CSILGPNTEAFF
15	TRBV29-1	TRBJ2-5	TRBD1	few	TGCAGCGTTGAAAGGACAGGGACGACACAAGAGACCCAGTACTTC	CSVERTGTTQETQYF
12	TRBV29-1	TRBJ1-1	-	-	TGCAACATCCGGGACACCAACACTGAAGCTTTCTTT	CNIRDTNTEAFF
14	TRBV29-1	TRBJ2-1	-	-	TGCAGCGTTGGGGGGGGCTTCGGGGATAATGAGCAGTTCTTC	CSVGGGFGDNEQFF
14	TRBV19	TRBJ1-5	-	many	TGTGCCAGTAGTTTGACAGGTGCTCACGGGCCCCAGCATTTT	CASSLTGAHGPQHF
17	TRBV7-3	TRBJ2-1	TRBD2	few	TGTGCCAGCAGCTCGCTAGCGGGGGGGAGCTCCTACAATGAGCAGTTCTTC	CASSSLAGGSSYNEQFF
14	TRBV7-9	TRBJ2-7	TRBD1	few	TGTGCCAGCAGCTTAGTAGGGGGCCCCTACGAGCAGTACTTC	CASSLVGGPYEQYF
14	TRBV11-3	TRBJ2-1	-	few	TGTGCCAGCAGCTTAGACCCCGATGACAATGAGCAGTTCTTC	CASSLDPDDNEQFF
14	TRBV27	TRBJ2-3	TRBD1	few	TGTGCCAGCAGTGGGACAGAAGGCACAGATACGCAGTATTTT	CASSGTEGTDTQYF
16	TRBV5-1	TRBJ2-5	TRBD2	-	TGCGCCAGCAGCTTTTTGGGACTAGCACTACAAGAGACCCAGTACTTC	CASSFLGLALQETQYF
14	TRBV4-1	TRBJ2-5	-	-	TGCGCCAGCAGCCGAGAACTAGCTTTCGAGACCCAGTACTTC	CASSRELAFETQYF
15	TRBV5-5	TRBJ2-3	-	many	TGTGCCAGCAGCTTGGTCCCTAGTCTTGGAGATACGCAGTATTTT	CASSLVPSLGDTQYF
14	TRBV9	TRBJ1-4	-	-	TGTGCCAGCAGCACCGGACGGGGTAATGAAAAACTGTTTTTT	CASSTGRGNEKLFF
18	TRBV28	TRBJ2-1	-	-	TGTGCCAGCAGTTCCAGGGGATTGGACGCAAAAGAGAGCAATGAGCAGTTCTTC	CASSSRGLDAKESNEQFF
14	TRBV27	TRBJ1-5	TRBD1	-	TGTGCCACCTGGACAGGGCTTAGCAATCAGCCCCAGCATTTT	CATWTGLSNQPQHF
13	TRBV5-1	TRBJ2-3	TRBD1	-	TGCGCCAGCAGCGTACAGGGGACAGATACGCAGTATTTT	CASSVQGTDTQYF
16	TRBV7-7	TRBJ2-2	TRBD2	-	TGTGCCAGCAGCTTAGGGGCGGGGGGTTACCCCGGGGAGCTGTTTTTT	CASSLGAGGYPGELFF
15	TRBV6-5	TRBJ2-6	-	few	TGTGCCAGCAGTTACGGGTCATCTGGGGCCAACGTCCTGACTTTC	CASSYGSSGANVLTF
15	TRBV6-1	TRBJ1-1	-	few	TGTGCCAGCAGTGAATATCTTGGAAAGGGCAGGGAAGCTTTCTTT	CASSEYLGKGREAFF
15	TRBV5-5	TRBJ1-2	TRBD1	-	TGTGCCAGCAGCTCCCGGGACAGGATTTTCTATGGCTACACCTTC	CASSSRDRIFYGYTF
14	TRBV20-1	TRBJ2-5	TRBD1	few	TGCAGTGCTAGAGGGGGACAGGGACTAGAGACCCAGTACTTC	CSARGGQGLETQYF
16	TRBV5-4	TRBJ2-1	TRBD1	few	TGTGCCAGCAGTTCGTTAACAGGGGGCTCCTACAATGAGCAGTTCTTC	CASSSLTGGSYNEQFF
14	TRBV29-1	TRBJ2-7	-	-	TGCAGCGCCGACGGTGGGATAGGGGACTACGAGCAGTACTTC	CSADGGIGDYEQYF
13	TRBV29-1	TRBJ1-1	-	few	TGCAGCGTACATACAGGGCGGGGCACTGAAGCTTTCTTT	CSVHTGRGTEAFF
15	TRBV5-1	TRBJ1-1	-	few	TGCGCCAGCAGCTTGGAGCCGGAGGTCGGCACTGAAGCTTTCTTT	CASSLEPEVGTEAFF
13	TRBV11-1	TRBJ2-2	-	-	TGTGCCAGCACCCACGGTGTAACCGGGGAGCTGTTTTTT	CASTHGVTGELFF
14	TRBV4-3	TRBJ2-7	TRBD1	-	TGCGCCAGCAGACCCGACAGGGTCGCCTACGAGCAGTACTTC	CASRPDRVAYEQYF
12	TRBV12-3/TRBV12-4	TRBJ1-1	TRBD1	-	TGTGCCAGCAGCGCCCGACAGGGGCGAGCTTTCTTT	CASSARQGRAFF
16	TRBV20-1	TRBJ2-2	-	-	TGCAGTGCTAGGGCCTCCGGGACTTATAACACCGGGGAGCTGTTTTTT	CSARASGTYNTGELFF
16	TRBV7-2	TRBJ2-1	TRBD2	few	TGTGCCAGCAGCAACGCCGGGACTAGCGGTAACAATGAGCAGTTCTTC	CASSNAGTSGNNEQFF
13	TRBV10-2	TRBJ1-1	-	many	TGCGCCAGCAGTGAGTGGGGGGACACTGAAGCTTTCTTT	CASSEWGDTEAFF
13	TRBV12-3/TRBV12-4	TRBJ1-6	-	-	TGTGCCAGCAGTTTAGCCATCGATTCACCCCTCCACTTT	CASSLAIDSPLHF